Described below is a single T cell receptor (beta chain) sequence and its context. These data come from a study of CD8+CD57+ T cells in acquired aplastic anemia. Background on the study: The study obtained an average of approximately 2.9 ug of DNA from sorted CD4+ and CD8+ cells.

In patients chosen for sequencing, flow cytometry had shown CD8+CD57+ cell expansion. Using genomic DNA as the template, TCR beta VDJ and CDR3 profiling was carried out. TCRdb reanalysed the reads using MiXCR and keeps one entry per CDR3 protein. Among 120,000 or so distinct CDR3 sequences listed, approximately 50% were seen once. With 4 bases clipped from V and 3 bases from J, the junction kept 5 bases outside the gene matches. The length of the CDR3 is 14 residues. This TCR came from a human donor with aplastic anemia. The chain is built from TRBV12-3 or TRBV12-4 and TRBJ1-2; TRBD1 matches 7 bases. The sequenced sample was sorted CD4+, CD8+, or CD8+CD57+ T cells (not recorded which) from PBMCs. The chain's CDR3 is CASSSQTGHYGYTF. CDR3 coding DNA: TGTGCCAGCAGTTCGCAGACAGGGCACTATGGCTACACCTTC.